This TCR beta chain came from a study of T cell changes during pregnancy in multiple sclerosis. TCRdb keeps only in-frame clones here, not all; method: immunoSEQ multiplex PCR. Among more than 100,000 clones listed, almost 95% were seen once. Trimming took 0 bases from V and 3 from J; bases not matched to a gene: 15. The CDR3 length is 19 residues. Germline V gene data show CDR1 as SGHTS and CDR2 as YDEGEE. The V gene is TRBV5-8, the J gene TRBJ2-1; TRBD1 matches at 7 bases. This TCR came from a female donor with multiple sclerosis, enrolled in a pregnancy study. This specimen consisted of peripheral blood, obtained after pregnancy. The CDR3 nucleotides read TGTGCCAGCAGCTTGGGGAAACTCGTAAGACAGGGTAACTACAATGAGCAGTTCTTC. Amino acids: CASSLGKLVRQGNYNEQFF.